Listed below are T cell receptor beta chains from one sample, sequenced in a study of shared clonotypes between healthy human individuals. Only in-frame clones appear in the TCRdb table, and some are missing; sequencing was by immunoSEQ multiplex PCR. Of about 1.5 million clones listed, roughly 97% were seen once; the top ten hold over 1%. Sequencing used naive CD4+ T cells sorted from blood. Receptors were obtained from a man aged 25-40 years in good health. The CDR3 runs from the conserved cysteine through the conserved F or W. The D gene is left open where the match is weak. Clone size is given for some rows only: seen once, a few or many times, or a class if the clone is expanded.

clone_size	v_call	j_call	d_call	cdr3_aa	cdr3_nt
-	TRBV5-1	TRBJ2-2	TRBD1	CASNGQGINSGELFF	TGCGCCAGCAATGGACAGGGCATTAACAGCGGGGAGCTGTTTTTT
-	TRBV11-3	TRBJ2-1	-	CASSLANEQFF	TGTGCCAGCAGCCTAGCAAATGAGCAGTTCTTC
-	TRBV6-6	TRBJ1-1	-	CASSYLQGNTEAFF	TGTGCCAGCAGTTACTTACAGGGGAACACTGAAGCTTTCTTT
-	TRBV18	TRBJ2-1	-	CASSPLGNEQFF	TGTGCCAGCTCACCTTTAGGCAATGAGCAGTTCTTC
few	TRBV2	TRBJ1-5	-	CASSVEGVNQPQHF	TGTGCCAGCAGTGTAGAGGGCGTCAATCAGCCCCAGCATTTT
-	TRBV7-2	TRBJ2-7	-	CASSPRGRGYEQYF	TGTGCCAGCAGTCCTCGGGGGAGAGGCTACGAGCAGTACTTC
-	TRBV2	TRBJ2-3	-	CASRGLSGVTQYF	TGTGCCAGCAGGGGTCTATCGGGGGTTACGCAGTATTTT
-	TRBV10-2	TRBJ1-1	-	CASSESWRDWTNTEAFF	TGCGCCAGCAGTGAGTCGTGGAGGGACTGGACGAACACTGAAGCTTTCTTT
few	TRBV6-1	TRBJ1-1	-	CASRVTLNTEAFF	TGTGCCAGCAGGGTGACCCTGAACACTGAAGCTTTCTTT
-	TRBV2	TRBJ1-1	-	CASSEAGMNTEAFF	TGTGCCAGCAGTGAGGCAGGCATGAACACTGAAGCTTTCTTT
-	TRBV11-2	TRBJ2-1	TRBD2	CASSLRLAGGSGEQFF	TGTGCCAGCAGCTTAAGGCTAGCGGGAGGTTCTGGTGAGCAGTTCTTC
-	TRBV29-1	TRBJ2-7	TRBD1	CSVENPRTGDFSEQYF	TGCAGCGTTGAAAACCCCCGGACAGGGGATTTCTCCGAGCAGTACTTC
-	TRBV5-4	TRBJ2-2	-	CASSSTSPGELFF	TGTGCCAGCAGCTCAACTAGCCCCGGGGAGCTGTTTTTT
-	TRBV5-5	TRBJ1-2	-	CASSFLELTNYGYTF	TGTGCCAGCAGCTTTCTGGAGCTTACTAACTATGGCTACACCTTC
once	TRBV7-2	TRBJ1-2	TRBD1	CASRTPDRAGYTF	TGTGCCAGCAGGACTCCCGACAGGGCTGGCTACACCTTC
few	TRBV5-1	TRBJ2-7	TRBD1	CASSIPGQGADEQYF	TGCGCCAGCAGCATCCCGGGACAGGGGGCCGATGAGCAGTACTTC
-	TRBV19	TRBJ1-1	-	CASSPIGRQPEAFF	TGTGCCAGTAGTCCAATTGGGAGGCAGCCTGAAGCTTTCTTT
once	TRBV9	TRBJ2-1	-	CASSPSGASYNEQFF	TGTGCCAGCAGCCCGTCGGGTGCATCCTACAATGAGCAGTTCTTC
-	TRBV7-9	TRBJ2-2	-	CASGPRHTGELFF	TGTGCCAGCGGACCAAGGCACACCGGGGAGCTGTTTTTT
-	TRBV28	TRBJ2-4	-	CASSSMPGAKNIQYF	TGTGCCAGCAGTTCCATGCCCGGGGCCAAAAACATTCAGTACTTC
-	TRBV9	TRBJ2-7	TRBD2	CASSVGPSGGSYEQYF	TGTGCCAGCAGCGTAGGTCCTTCGGGAGGCTCCTACGAGCAGTACTTC
once	TRBV29-1	TRBJ2-3	-	CSVYSPDTQYF	TGCAGCGTTTATTCCCCAGATACGCAGTATTTT
-	TRBV6-1	TRBJ2-7	-	CASSEGLGEAYEQYF	TGTGCCAGCAGTGAAGGTCTAGGGGAAGCCTACGAGCAGTACTTC
-	TRBV5-1	TRBJ2-2	-	CASSLGQGATGELFF	TGCGCCAGCAGCTTGGGCCAGGGCGCCACCGGGGAGCTGTTTTTT
-	TRBV6-5	TRBJ1-5	TRBD1	CASSYWTGGQPQHF	TGTGCCAGCAGTTATTGGACAGGGGGGCAGCCCCAGCATTTT
-	TRBV2	TRBJ2-2	TRBD2	CASTGGLGGTGELFF	TGTGCCAGCACGGGCGGACTAGGTGGGACCGGGGAGCTGTTTTTT
-	TRBV5-6	TRBJ2-1	TRBD1	CASSSGTGVRQQFF	TGTGCCAGCAGCTCCGGGACAGGGGTACGTCAGCAGTTCTTC
-	TRBV6-5	TRBJ2-7	-	CASSYLGPGMYEQYF	TGTGCCAGCAGTTACCTGGGCCCTGGTATGTACGAGCAGTACTTC
few	TRBV9	TRBJ2-1	TRBD2	CASSSTSGAYNEQFF	TGTGCCAGCAGCTCCACTAGCGGAGCCTACAATGAGCAGTTCTTC
-	TRBV6-1	TRBJ2-3	TRBD2	CASSVAGNTDTQYF	TGTGCCAGCAGCGTAGCGGGTAACACAGATACGCAGTATTTT
-	TRBV28	TRBJ2-7	TRBD2	CASSSPASGSYEQYF	TGTGCCAGCAGTTCCCCGGCTAGCGGGTCCTACGAGCAGTACTTC
-	TRBV4-3	TRBJ2-3	TRBD1	CASSQERTGPRWTQYF	TGCGCCAGCAGCCAAGAGAGGACAGGGCCAAGGTGGACGCAGTATTTT
-	TRBV5-8	TRBJ2-7	TRBD2	CASSFFRAGASYEQYF	TGTGCCAGCAGCTTTTTTCGAGCGGGGGCCTCCTACGAGCAGTACTTC
-	TRBV5-1	TRBJ1-1	-	CASRSGEMNTEAFF	TGCGCCAGCAGATCGGGGGAAATGAACACTGAAGCTTTCTTT
-	TRBV28	TRBJ1-2	-	CASRTRAPYGYTF	TGTGCCAGCAGGACAAGAGCGCCCTATGGCTACACCTTC
-	TRBV9	TRBJ2-7	-	CASSVVAWGEQYF	TGTGCCAGCAGCGTAGTGGCTTGGGGTGAGCAGTACTTC
-	TRBV7-2	TRBJ2-7	TRBD2	CASSPGTSGRAYEQYF	TGTGCCAGCAGCCCTGGGACTAGCGGGAGGGCGTACGAGCAGTACTTC
once	TRBV2	TRBJ2-1	TRBD2	CASSESSLAGGHYNEQFF	TGTGCCAGCAGTGAATCTTCGCTAGCGGGAGGCCATTACAATGAGCAGTTCTTC
-	TRBV7-8	TRBJ2-2	-	CASSSGRINTGELFF	TGTGCCAGCAGCTCCGGACGAATAAACACCGGGGAGCTGTTTTTT
-	TRBV6-5	TRBJ2-1	TRBD2	CASSGSGIIANEQFF	TGTGCCAGCAGTGGTAGCGGGATCATTGCCAATGAGCAGTTCTTC
-	TRBV4-3	TRBJ2-3	-	CASSQDFGDTQYF	TGCGCCAGCAGCCAAGATTTCGGAGATACGCAGTATTTT
-	TRBV9	TRBJ2-3	TRBD2	CASSVLAGGTDTQYF	TGTGCCAGCAGCGTTTTAGCGGGGGGCACAGATACGCAGTATTTT
-	TRBV19	TRBJ2-3	-	CASRLASTDTQYF	TGTGCCAGTAGATTGGCTAGCACAGATACGCAGTATTTT
-	TRBV5-1	TRBJ2-3	TRBD2	CASSFPRSSGNTDTQYF	TGCGCCAGCAGCTTTCCTCGATCTAGCGGGAACACAGATACGCAGTATTTT
-	TRBV5-4	TRBJ2-5	TRBD2	CASSFRLAGETQYF	TGTGCCAGCAGCTTCAGACTAGCGGGAGAGACCCAGTACTTC
few	TRBV7-3	TRBJ2-7	-	CASSLKYGSEQYF	TGTGCCAGCAGCTTAAAGTATGGATCCGAGCAGTACTTC